The rows below give T cell receptor beta chains drawn from one sample of a study of CXCR3-negative and CXCR3-positive naive CD8 T cells. TCRdb reprocessed the 5' RACE reads and stores each CDR3 protein as one record, lacking DNA. The sample data list about 98,000 distinct CDR3 sequences. Sample: naive CXCR3+ CD8+ T cells from blood. These receptors were taken from a human donor in good health. Some clones in this sample may be carry-over from other donors' samples. Each CDR3 is given with its conserved first and last residue.

TRBJ1-6 TRBV5-1 CASSLDDRGYSPLHF
TRBJ2-1 TRBV3-1 CASSHPRVSSLKEQFF
TRBJ1-5 TRBV20-1 CSAREGVGYSNQPQHF
TRBJ2-7 TRBV6-6 CASSTNPGTGATYEQYF
TRBJ2-1 TRBV28 CASSFRGPTINEQFF
TRBJ2-2 TRBV27 CASSSNRDNTGELFF
TRBJ2-2 TRBV7-6 CASSSSGQDVTGELFF
TRBJ2-3 TRBV7-2 CASSLIRRGGPDTQYF
TRBJ1-6 TRBV7-9 CASRPDRHSYNSPLHF
TRBJ1-5 TRBV6-2/TRBV6-3 CASRSGQGPQPQHF
TRBJ2-7 TRBV4-3 CASSQSRGWAWEQYF
TRBJ1-6 TRBV19 CASKVGSSYNSPLHF
TRBJ1-1 TRBV27 CASSFQVGAEAFF
TRBJ1-1 TRBV14 CASSQDQGFDTEAFF
TRBJ2-1 TRBV28 CASSYLAVPSYNEQFF
TRBJ2-1 TRBV20-1 CSARDPRTSNYEQFF
TRBJ2-1 TRBV20-1 CSARDRGTLSYNEQFF
TRBJ2-7 TRBV5-1 CASSLLSANEQYF
TRBJ2-1 TRBV29-1 CSVESGAYNEQFF
TRBJ2-2 TRBV6-4 CASSDTGTTNTGELFF
TRBJ1-5 TRBV29-1 CSEPGQGVQPQHF
TRBJ2-7 TRBV14 CASSQIGTRLVYEQYF
TRBJ2-7 TRBV13 CASRRLLGRDEQYF
TRBJ2-1 TRBV7-3 CASTDSPGGNEQFF
TRBJ1-5 TRBV6-5 CASSSLGGQPQHF
TRBJ2-7 TRBV7-2 CASSATGFDSYEQYF
TRBJ2-3 TRBV29-1 CSVDLNGLSTDTQYF
TRBJ2-3 TRBV28 CASSLRPTVDTQYF
TRBJ1-1 TRBV21-1 CASSKERTLEAFF
TRBJ2-3 TRBV7-2 CASRLSGAAGQGPDTQYF
TRBJ1-2 TRBV6-5 CASSYSRADSNYGYTF
TRBJ2-1 TRBV7-9 CASSPTGTGAIGEQFF
TRBJ2-7 TRBV4-3 CASSQDYWTNGLRARDF
TRBJ1-2 TRBV14 CASSQDLNNYGYTF
TRBJ2-7 TRBV28 CASSFTQGVNEQYF
TRBJ2-3 TRBV12-3/TRBV12-4 CASSTSGGAKDTQYF
TRBJ2-1 TRBV6-4 CASSETGGRGNEQFF
TRBJ2-1 TRBV3-1 CASSQDSRNEQFF
TRBJ1-5 TRBV6-2/TRBV6-3 CASSYSIGVDQPQHF
TRBJ1-6 TRBV7-6 CASSLLEYNSPLHF
TRBJ2-1 TRBV19 CASSNPGLNNEQFF
TRBJ2-2 TRBV29-1 CSVLVAGELFF
TRBJ2-1 TRBV7-3 CASSFPGREQFF
TRBJ1-2 TRBV12-3/TRBV12-4 CASKTGQGVSGGYTF
TRBJ2-5 TRBV12-3/TRBV12-4 CASSPRQGPETQYF
TRBJ1-1 TRBV12-3/TRBV12-4 CASSTGEDLAFF
TRBJ1-4 TRBV30 CAWSVTGATNEKLFF
TRBJ2-7 TRBV29-1 CSVLWGDYEQYF
TRBJ2-7 TRBV19 CASSIGPNQYEQYF
TRBJ2-1 TRBV6-5 CASAQGYNEQFF